One and the same sample provided the 31 T cell receptor beta chains below, sequenced in a study of cytomegalovirus exposure and HLA in healthy donors. PCR involved 60 Vbeta and 13 Jbeta primers. Libraries were prepared by immunoSEQ multiplex PCR; TCRdb keeps only in-frame clonotypes and omits some of them. The top ten hold approximately 2.4% of the sample, which has 280,000 or so clones, 80% to 90% seen once. Sequencing was done on a sample of PBMCs. These receptors were taken from a woman between 18 and 30 years old in good health and CMV-seronegative.

This sequence joins TRBV30 and TRBJ1-1; no clear D. Germline V gene lookup returns CDR1 GTSNPN and CDR2 SVGIG (reference sequence). The CDR3 totals 12 residues. Trimming took off 1 base at V and 6 bases at J, with 9 bases between the two ends. The CDR3 region is CAWSGGLAEAFF. The CDR3 bases are TGTGCCTGGAGTGGTGGGCTGGCTGAAGCTTTCTTT.

The CDR3 spells CASSYRVQETQYF. In DNA form, the CDR3 reads TGTGCCAGCAGTTACCGGGTTCAAGAGACCCAGTACTTC. The J gene is TRBJ2-5, the V gene TRBV6-5; D is undetermined. From germline, CDR1 is MNHEY and CDR2 SVGAGI. This CDR3 comprises 13 residues. V dropped 2 bases and J dropped 2 bases, with 6 bases sitting between them.

The chain links TRBV9 to TRBJ2-3, with TRBD2 matching over 13 bases. Germline V lookup: CDR1 SGDLS, CDR2 YYNGEE. J was trimmed by 8 bases and V by 3 bases; bases with no gene match: 3. CDR3 length equals 14 residues. The CDR3 bases are TGTGCCAGCAGCGGGGGGACTAGCGGGGCTACGCAGTATTTT. Its translation is CASSGGTSGATQYF.

The chain employs TRBV7-9 and TRBJ2-7; 10 bases line up with TRBD1. Trimming at V came to 3 bases and at J to 5 bases, leaving 16 bases not matched to a gene. The CDR3 totals 18 residues. Germline CDR1 reads SEHNR; CDR2 reads FQNEAQ (reference sequence). The chain's CDR3 is CASSFPRTGGTPLHEQYF. DNA of the CDR3: TGTGCCAGCAGCTTCCCCCGGACAGGGGGTACCCCTCTACACGAGCAGTACTTC.

V is TRBV2 and J is TRBJ1-1, with D uncertain. CDR1 and CDR2 from the germline V gene are SNHLY and FYNNEI. The V end was cut by 6 bases, the J end by 1 base, with 12 bases between. The CDR3 consists of 14 residues. CDR3 nucleotides: TGTGCCAGCAGATCTTGGGAGGGGAACACTGAAGCTTTCTTT. Protein product: CASRSWEGNTEAFF.

This chain joins TRBV5-1 and TRBJ2-1, with 9 bases identical to TRBD2. Germline assignment: CDR1 SGHRS and CDR2 YFSETQ. The CDR3 runs to 17 residues. Trimming cost V 4 bases and J 6 bases; bases outside gene matches: 14. In nucleotides, the CDR3 is TGCGCCAGCAGCGTATCTACCGGGACTAGCAGTCGCAATGAGCAGTTCTTC. Its translation: CASSVSTGTSSRNEQFF.

The chain carries TRBV7-3 and TRBJ2-1, with 8 bases lining up with TRBD2. Germline CDR1 and CDR2: SGHTA and FQGTGA. CDR3 length: 14 residues. The J segment lost 6 bases and the V segment lost 3 bases, leaving 4 bases of the junction unmatched. The CDR3 sequence: CASSFPGGINEQFF. The CDR3 DNA follows: TGTGCCAGCAGCTTTCCGGGGGGGATCAATGAGCAGTTCTTC.

The CDR3 DNA reads TGCGCCAGCAGTGAGCCCGGGGTTCAAGCTTTCTTT. It yields the protein CASSEPGVQAFF. The chain combines TRBV10-2 with TRBJ1-1; D unclear. V lost 2 bases to trimming and J lost 9 bases, with 10 bases between them. The CDR3 is 12 residues long. Germline V gives CDR1 WSHSY, CDR2 SAAADI.

The chain uses TRBV4-1 and TRBJ2-3; TRBD1 matches 7 bases. The CDR3 loop spans 13 amino acids. In germline, CDR1 is MGHRA, CDR2 YSYEKL. The ends lost 6 bases at V and 9 bases at J; junction bases unmatched: 9. The CDR3: CASRTGFGRTQYF. The CDR3 bases are TGCGCCAGCAGGACAGGGTTTGGTCGCACGCAGTATTTT.

The chain couples TRBV27 to TRBJ2-1, with 10 bases lining up with TRBD2. The V gene end was trimmed by 2 bases and the J gene end by 6 bases; junction bases not matched to a gene: 4. Germline CDR1 MNHEY, CDR2 SMNVEV (reference sequence). The CDR3 contains 15 residues. This CDR3 reads CASSLGLAGVNEQFF. The CDR3 region has the DNA TGTGCCAGCAGTTTAGGGCTAGCGGGGGTCAATGAGCAGTTCTTC.

The chain couples TRBV19 to TRBJ1-1; D is uncertain. The CDR3 is made up of 12 amino acids. The V end was cut by 4 bases, the J end by 5 bases, with 8 bases between. Germline assignment: CDR1 LNHDA and CDR2 SQIVND (reference sequence). The CDR3 region is CASSTAGTEAFF. DNA of the CDR3: TGTGCCAGTAGTACGGCCGGGACTGAAGCTTTCTTT.

The V call is TRBV5-4, the J call TRBJ2-5; maybe TRBD1 (6 bases). Judging by the DNA end, TRBJ2-7 fits better; the J call may be wrong. The CDR3 covers 14 residues. Germline V gives CDR1 SGHNT, CDR2 YYREEE (reference sequence). This chain's CDR3 is CASSLRQGRGEQYF. The CDR3 bases are TGTGCCAGCAGCTTGAGGCAGGGGCGCGGCGAGCAGTACTTC.

The chain has TRBV6-5 and TRBJ2-7, with D unresolved. CDR1 is MNHEY, CDR2 SVGAGI, per germline. V was cut by 0 bases and J by 4 bases, with 13 bases left in between. The CDR3 extends over 15 amino acids. As DNA, the CDR3 is TGTGCCAGCAGTTACTCTAGCCTTTCCAAGTACGAGCAGTACTTC. Translating it yields CASSYSSLSKYEQYF.

There are a few counts of this clone. The CDR3 protein is CASSGTSTEAFF. As DNA, the CDR3 is TGTGCCAGCAGCGGCACTAGTACTGAAGCTTTCTTT. J is TRBJ1-1 and V is TRBV7-9; D remains unclear. This CDR3 has 12 amino acids. V gave up 5 bases and J gave up 5 bases, with 9 bases separating them. Germline-derived CDR1 and CDR2 are SEHNR and FQNEAQ (reference sequence).

The gene calls are TRBV14 and TRBJ1-2; weak D call: TRBD1 (6 bases). Per the germline V gene, CDR1 is SGHDN and CDR2 is FVKESK. V was trimmed by 2 bases and J by 2 bases, leaving 12 bases between them. The CDR3 has 15 residues. CDR3 loop: CASSQLQGPNYGYTF. As DNA, the CDR3 is TGTGCCAGCAGCCAACTACAGGGACCGAACTATGGCTACACCTTC.

The V call is TRBV10-2, the J call TRBJ2-3, with TRBD2 matching 13 bases. The CDR3 spans 16 residues. CDR1 is WSHSY and CDR2 is SAAADI in the germline V gene. V trimming: 8 bases; J trimming: 0 bases; junction bases outside the gene matches: 5. The CDR3 DNA reads as TGCGCCAGCCTCAGGGGACTAGCGGGGAGCACAGATACGCAGTATTTT. It encodes CASLRGLAGSTDTQYF.

The V gene is TRBV27, the J gene TRBJ1-2; 8 nucleotides align to TRBD1. V was pared by 5 bases and J by 8 bases, with 10 bases of the junction left unmatched. This CDR3 region has 14 residues. Germline CDR1 reads MNHEY; CDR2 reads SMNVEV (reference sequence). CDR3 nucleotide sequence: TGTGCCAGCAGTACCGAGACAGGGGAGCGGGGCTACACCTTC. Its translation is CASSTETGERGYTF.

The chain employs TRBV10-3 and TRBJ1-2, with D possibly TRBD1 on 6 matching bases. Trimming removed 10 bases at V and 4 bases at J, with 13 bases between. Germline V gene sequence: CDR1 ENHRY, CDR2 SYGVKD. The CDR3 runs 12 residues. The CDR3 region has the DNA TGTGCCACGACGACAGGTCCCTATGGCTACACCTTC. Protein sequence: CATTTGPYGYTF.

Of note for this clone: The germline gene is not matched at one end of the junction; a read error may be the cause. Other DNA sequences in this sample translate to the same CDR3. The genes are TRBV6-5 and TRBJ1-6; no clear D. This CDR3 comprises 15 residues. CDR1 is MNHEY, CDR2 SVGAGI, per germline. The CDR3 loop reads CASRPTKQYNSPLHF. The CDR3 nucleotides are TGTGCCAGCAGGCCCACCAAACAGTATAATTCCCCCCTCCACTTT.

This rearrangement joins TRBV12-5 to TRBJ2-7; 9 bases line up with TRBD1. Trimming took 5 bases from V and 3 from J; bases not matched to a gene: 8. The CDR3 is made up of 15 amino acids. Germline loops: CDR1 LGHNT, CDR2 FRNRAP. The CDR3 nucleotides are TGTGCTAGTGGTGACCGGGACAGGGCATACTACGAGCAGTACTTC. Amino acid sequence: CASGDRDRAYYEQYF.

This clone was observed once. The chain recombines TRBV29-1 with TRBJ1-1; 9 bases match TRBD1. Germline values: CDR1 SQVTM, CDR2 ANQGSEA. The trim removed 6 bases at V and 2 bases at J, leaving 10 bases unmatched. This CDR3 has 15 residues. The CDR3 nucleotides read TGCAGCGTCCGGGGGACAGGGAAACGAAACACTGAAGCTTTCTTT. It yields the protein CSVRGTGKRNTEAFF.

The CDR3 coding sequence is TGTGCCAGCAGTGATACGGTGACTGGAAACACCATATATTTT. Its translation: CASSDTVTGNTIYF. V is TRBV6-6 and J is TRBJ1-3; D call uncertain. Germline V gene data show CDR1 as MNHNY and CDR2 as SVGAGI (reference sequence). V gave up 5 bases and J gave up 2 bases, with 10 bases separating them. The CDR3 extends over 14 amino acids.

This chain connects TRBV23-1 to TRBJ1-1, with TRBD1 matching 9 bases. TRBV23-1 is marked as an open reading frame, function uncertain. Trimming at V came to 1 base and at J to 5 bases, leaving 20 bases not matched to a gene. CDR3 length equals 20 residues. The CDR3: CASSQCTMFRDRVVLTEAFF. DNA for the CDR3: TGCGCCAGCAGTCAATGTACTATGTTCCGGGACAGGGTGGTTCTGACTGAAGCTTTCTTT.

This rearrangement joins TRBV10-2 to TRBJ2-7, with a tentative D call TRBD2 (6 bases). The CDR3 is made up of 12 amino acids. The V and J ends lost 8 bases and 2 bases respectively, with 10 bases between them. The V gene's germline CDR1 is WSHSY and CDR2 SAAADI. The DNA of the CDR3 is TGCGCCAGCGGGGGGAATCCCTACGAGCAGTACTTC. Its protein is CASGGNPYEQYF.

The gene calls are TRBV20-1 and TRBJ2-3; D unresolved. Germline assignment: CDR1 DFQATT and CDR2 SNEGSKA (reference sequence). V lost 5 bases to trimming and J lost 1 base, with 4 bases between them. The length of the CDR3 is 11 residues. For the CDR3, the DNA is TGCAGTGCTCCTCGCACAGATACGCAGTATTTT. Translated, it gives CSAPRTDTQYF.

This chain connects TRBV6-5 to TRBJ2-7; a weak D match, TRBD2 (6 bases). Trimming shortened V by 5 bases and J by 3 bases, and 17 bases separated the two germline ends. Germline CDR1 reads MNHEY; CDR2 reads SVGAGI. The CDR3 is 15 amino acids. In nucleotides, the CDR3 is TGTGCCAGCAGTAACGGGGGACGGGGAGACTACGAGCAGTACTTC. Its protein product is CASSNGGRGDYEQYF.

The table lists this clone with a count of one. The rearrangement links TRBV4-1 to TRBJ2-7; D gene uncertain. Germline V gives CDR1 MGHRA, CDR2 YSYEKL. The CDR3 consists of 16 residues. Trimming pared 3 bases from V and 1 base from J, leaving 16 bases between. CDR3 sequence (DNA): TGCGCCAGCAGCCACGAACCAGGAATTACTTCCTACGAGCAGTACTTC. This gives the protein CASSHEPGITSYEQYF.

The chain is built from TRBV25-1 and TRBJ1-4, with D unclear. The germline V and J ends were trimmed by 6 bases and 6 bases, with 14 bases remaining between them. CDR3 length equals 14 residues. Looked up from germline, CDR1 is MGHDK and CDR2 is SYGVNS. The DNA of the CDR3 is TGTGCCAGCAGGGGAGGGTTCCCAGATGAAAAACTGTTTTTT. Translated, it gives CASRGGFPDEKLFF.

The chain combines TRBV2 with TRBJ2-1; D is perhaps TRBD2 (6 bases). The CDR3 has 16 residues. V was trimmed by 6 bases and J by 4 bases, leaving 19 bases between them. Per germline, CDR1 SNHLY and CDR2 FYNNEI. The CDR3 region is CASSGHGGDTYNEQFF. DNA for the CDR3: TGTGCCAGCAGCGGGCATGGAGGGGATACATACAATGAGCAGTTCTTC.

V gene TRBV5-4 combines with J gene TRBJ1-2; 9 nucleotides line up with TRBD1. Germline V CDR1 and CDR2: SGHNT, YYREEE (reference sequence). V dropped 4 bases and J dropped 6; count of bases not matched to a gene: 7. CDR3 length equals 14 residues. The CDR3 DNA sequence: TGTGCCAGCAGCCCTGGACAGGGGATAGATGGCTACACCTTC. It is translated as CASSPGQGIDGYTF.

This chain uses TRBV10-1 with TRBJ1-1, with D uncertain. The V gene's germline CDR1 is WNHNN and CDR2 SYGVQD (reference sequence). The V end lost 4 bases, the J end lost 1 base, and 7 bases lay between the germline ends. The CDR3 totals 13 residues. The CDR3 spells CASSAGSNTEAFF. The CDR3, as DNA: TGCGCCAGCAGTGCAGGATCGAACACTGAAGCTTTCTTT.